These 15 T cell receptor beta chains share one sample of origin, sequenced in a study of T cells expressing NK-cell markers. One entry per CDR3 protein, without DNA, is what TCRdb gives after re-calling the 5' RACE reads. The listing records some 110,000 distinct CDR3 sequences. The material sequenced was blood T cells: a sorted CD56 or NKG2C T cell subset, CD4+ or CD8+ T cells, or bulk PBMC T cells (not recorded which). The source of these receptors is a woman between 18 and 70 years old in good health.

This chain joins TRBV3-1 and TRBJ1-4; with no DNA, the TCRdb D assignment of TRBD1 cannot be verified. Germline V CDR1 and CDR2: LGHDT, YNNKEL (reference sequence). This CDR3 has 16 amino acids. CDR3: CASSQPLDRGEEKLFF.

The chain uses TRBV7-9 and TRBJ2-5; TCRdb lists TRBD2, though no DNA is available to test this call. The CDR3 consists of 15 residues. Germline values: CDR1 SEHNR, CDR2 FQNEAQ (reference sequence). CDR3 sequence reads: CASSGGSGGQETQYF.

The V gene is TRBV6-2 or TRBV6-3, the J gene TRBJ2-7; the TCRdb D gene call, TRBD2, has no DNA to confirm it. The CDR3 contains 14 residues. Germline assignment: CDR1 MNHEY and CDR2 SVGEGT. The CDR3 loop is CASSGLAANYEQYF.

The CDR3: CASSQDISGVNGYTF. The rearrangement links TRBV4-3 to TRBJ1-2; TCRdb indicates TRBD1, and absent DNA this call remains unverified. The CDR3 runs to 15 residues. Germline V lookup: CDR1 LGHNA, CDR2 YSLEER.

V is TRBV4-1 and J is TRBJ2-1; TCRdb reports TRBD2, a call that lacks DNA to check it against. The CDR3 runs 15 residues. Germline CDR1 MGHRA, CDR2 YSYEKL. The CDR3 reads CASSHPGLAGYEQFF.

The chain is built from TRBV4-3 and TRBJ2-5. Germline lookup yields CDR1 LGHNA and CDR2 YSLEER. The CDR3 is 15 amino acids. The CDR3 reads CASSQDPVVQETQYF.

The chain links TRBV29-1 to TRBJ1-2; as DNA is missing, the TRBD1 call by TCRdb cannot be tested. The CDR3 spans 11 residues. The germline CDR1 and CDR2 sequences are SQVTM and ANQGSEA. This chain's CDR3 is CSVGTGNGYTF.

The V call is TRBV7-9, the J call TRBJ2-1. The CDR3 loop spans 13 amino acids. Germline CDR1 and CDR2: SEHNR and FQNEAQ (reference sequence). CDR3 in amino acids: CASSPDFYNEQFF.

The gene calls are TRBV7-6 and TRBJ2-3; the D call from TCRdb, TRBD2, cannot be confirmed without DNA. The CDR3 contains 15 residues. Germline values: CDR1 SGHVS, CDR2 FNYEAQ. The CDR3 protein is CASSRTSGSPDTQYF.

The chain employs TRBV4-1 and TRBJ2-2; TCRdb reports TRBD2, a call that lacks DNA to check it against. Germline loops: CDR1 MGHRA, CDR2 YSYEKL. The CDR3 contains 15 residues. CDR3 region: CASSQEVRLSGELFF.

Judged by frequency, this clonotype is medium-sized. This chain links TRBV29-1 with TRBJ1-4. Germline values: CDR1 SQVTM, CDR2 ANQGSEA. This CDR3 is built from 12 residues. The CDR3: CSVVVPNEKLFF.

The chain recombines TRBV6-4 with TRBJ2-1; absent DNA, TCRdb's TRBD2 call cannot be checked. The CDR3 extends over 15 amino acids. CDR1 and CDR2 (germline): MRHNA, SNTAGT. CDR3: CASSDVAGEPNVQFF.

This chain uses TRBV7-3 with TRBJ1-6; TCRdb indicates TRBD1, and absent DNA this call remains unverified. CDR3 length equals 15 residues. CDR1 and CDR2 from the germline V gene are SGHTA and FQGTGA. CDR3: CASSPGQGYPSPLHF.

The gene calls are TRBV4-2 and TRBJ2-2; checking the TCRdb D call of TRBD1 is not possible without DNA. Germline V lookup: CDR1 LGHNA, CDR2 YNFKEQ. The CDR3 sequence is 19 residues long. The CDR3: CASSVGVIISPPNTGELFF.

This chain joins TRBV12-3 or TRBV12-4 and TRBJ1-1; as DNA is missing, the TRBD1 call by TCRdb cannot be tested. The CDR3 is made up of 13 amino acids. Here the CDR3 reads CASSFQGNTEAFF.